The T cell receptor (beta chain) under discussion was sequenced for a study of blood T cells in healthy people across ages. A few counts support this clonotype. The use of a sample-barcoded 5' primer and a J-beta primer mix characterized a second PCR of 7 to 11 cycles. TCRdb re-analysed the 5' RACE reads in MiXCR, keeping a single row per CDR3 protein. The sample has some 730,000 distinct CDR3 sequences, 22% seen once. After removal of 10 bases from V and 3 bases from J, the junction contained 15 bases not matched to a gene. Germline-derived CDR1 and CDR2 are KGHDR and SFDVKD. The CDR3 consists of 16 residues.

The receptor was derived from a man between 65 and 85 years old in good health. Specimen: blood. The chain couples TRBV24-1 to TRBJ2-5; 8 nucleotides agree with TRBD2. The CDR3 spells CATGGGREGIEETQYF. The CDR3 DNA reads TGTGCCACTGGCGGGGGGAGAGAGGGGATCGAAGAGACCCAGTACTTC.